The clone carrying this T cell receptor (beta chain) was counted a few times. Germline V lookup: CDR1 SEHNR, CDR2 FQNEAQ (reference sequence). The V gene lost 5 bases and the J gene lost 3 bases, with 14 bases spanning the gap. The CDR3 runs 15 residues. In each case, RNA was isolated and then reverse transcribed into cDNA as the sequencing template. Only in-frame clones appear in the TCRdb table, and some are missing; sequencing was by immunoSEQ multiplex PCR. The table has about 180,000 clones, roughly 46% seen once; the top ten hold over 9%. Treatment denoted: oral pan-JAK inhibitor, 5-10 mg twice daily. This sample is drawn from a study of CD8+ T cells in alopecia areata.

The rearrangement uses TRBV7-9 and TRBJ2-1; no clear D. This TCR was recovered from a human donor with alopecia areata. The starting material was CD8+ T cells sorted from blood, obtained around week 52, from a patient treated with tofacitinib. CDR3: CASSLDPKGYNEQFF. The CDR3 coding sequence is TGTGCCAGCAGCCTGGACCCCAAGGGCTACAATGAGCAGTTCTTC.